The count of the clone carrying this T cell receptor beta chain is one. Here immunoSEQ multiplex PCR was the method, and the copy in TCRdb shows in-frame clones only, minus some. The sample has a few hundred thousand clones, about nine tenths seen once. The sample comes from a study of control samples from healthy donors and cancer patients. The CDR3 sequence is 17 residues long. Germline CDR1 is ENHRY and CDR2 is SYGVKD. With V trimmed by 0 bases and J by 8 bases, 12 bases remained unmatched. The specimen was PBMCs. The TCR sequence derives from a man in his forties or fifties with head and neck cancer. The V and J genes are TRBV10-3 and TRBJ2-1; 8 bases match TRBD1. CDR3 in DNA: TGTGCCATCAGTGAGTCGATACGGACAGGGTCGCGAGATGAGCAGTTCTTC. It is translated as CAISESIRTGSRDEQFF.